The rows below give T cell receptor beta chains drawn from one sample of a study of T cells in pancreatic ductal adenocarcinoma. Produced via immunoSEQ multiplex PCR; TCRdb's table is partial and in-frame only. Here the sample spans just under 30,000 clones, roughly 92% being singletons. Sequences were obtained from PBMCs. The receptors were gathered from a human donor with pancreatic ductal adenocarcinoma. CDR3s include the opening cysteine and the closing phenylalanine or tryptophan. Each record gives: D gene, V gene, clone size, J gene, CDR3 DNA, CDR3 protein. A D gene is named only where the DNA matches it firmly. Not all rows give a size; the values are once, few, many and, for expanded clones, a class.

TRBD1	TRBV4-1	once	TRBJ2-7	TGCGCCAGCAGCCCGCGAGGGGGCAGAACCTACGAGCAGTACTTC	CASSPRGGRTYEQYF
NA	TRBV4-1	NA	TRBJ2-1	TGCGCCAGCAGCCTTACAGCGACTAACTACAATGAGCAGTTCTTC	CASSLTATNYNEQFF
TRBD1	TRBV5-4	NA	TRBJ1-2	TGTGCCAGCAGCCCCGGGACAGGCTCTAACTATGGCTACACCTTC	CASSPGTGSNYGYTF
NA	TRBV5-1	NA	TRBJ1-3	TGCGCCAGCAGCTTGGGATCAACTGGAAACACCATATATTTT	CASSLGSTGNTIYF
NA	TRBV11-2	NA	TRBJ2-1	TGTGCCAGCCGTTCAGGGTACAATGAGCAGTTCTTC	CASRSGYNEQFF
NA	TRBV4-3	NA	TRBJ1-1	TGCGCCAGCAGCCCCGATGGTAGGGGCACTGAAGCTTTCTTT	CASSPDGRGTEAFF
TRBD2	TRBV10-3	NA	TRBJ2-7	TGTGCCATCAGTGGCACTAGCGGGAGCGAGCAGTACTTC	CAISGTSGSEQYF
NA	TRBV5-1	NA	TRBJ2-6	TGCGCCAGCAGCTTGGACGTCTCTGGGGCCAACGTCCTGACTTTC	CASSLDVSGANVLTF
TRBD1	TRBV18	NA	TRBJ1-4	TGTGCCAGCTCACTAGACAGGGGGCGCGAAAAACTGTTTTTT	CASSLDRGREKLFF
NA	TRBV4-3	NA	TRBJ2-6	TGCGCCAGCAGCCAAGTGAATAGGAGATCTGGGGCCAACGTCCTGACTTTC	CASSQVNRRSGANVLTF
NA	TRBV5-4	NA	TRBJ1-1	TGCGCCAGCAGCCCACGCTACAGGGATACTACTGAAGCTTTCTTT	CASSPRYRDTTEAFF
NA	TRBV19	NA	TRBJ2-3	TGTGCCAGTAGTACCTCCGGGACATCGGCAGATACGCAGTATTTT	CASSTSGTSADTQYF
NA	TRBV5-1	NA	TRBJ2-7	TGCGCCAGCAGCCAGAGCTTCCGCGAGCAGTACTTC	CASSQSFREQYF
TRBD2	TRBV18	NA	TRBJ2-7	TGTGCCAGCTCCGTCCTAGCGGGAGGGCCATCTCCGGAAAACGAGCAGTACTTC	CASSVLAGGPSPENEQYF
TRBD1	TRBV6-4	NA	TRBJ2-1	TGTGCCAGCAGTGAAATGGGACAGGGCAATGAGCAGTTCTTC	CASSEMGQGNEQFF
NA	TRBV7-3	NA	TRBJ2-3	TGTGCCAGCAGCCGCCGACAGGGCACAGATACGCAGTATTTT	CASSRRQGTDTQYF
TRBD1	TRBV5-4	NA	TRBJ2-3	TGTGCCAGCAGCTTCGGGACAGGGGGCACAGATACGCAGTATTTT	CASSFGTGGTDTQYF
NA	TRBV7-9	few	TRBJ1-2	TGTGCCAGCAGCCCTGAGGGGGTATCGGGTAATGGCTACACCTTC	CASSPEGVSGNGYTF
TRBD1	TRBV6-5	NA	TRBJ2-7	TGTGCCAGCAGCCCAAAAGGGACAGGGCTCGAGCAGTACTTC	CASSPKGTGLEQYF
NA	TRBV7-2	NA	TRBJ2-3	TGTGCCAGCGCCCCGGAAGATACGCAGTATTTT	CASAPEDTQYF
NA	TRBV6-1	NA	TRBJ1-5	TGTGCCAGCAGTGAAAGTTGGGGTGGTAGCAATCAGCCCCAGCATTTT	CASSESWGGSNQPQHF
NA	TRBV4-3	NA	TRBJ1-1	TGCGCCAGCAGCCAAGACGGTTGGAATGAAGCTTTCTTT	CASSQDGWNEAFF
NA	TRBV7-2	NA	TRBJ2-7	TGTGCCAGCAGCCCCGGACTCTACGAGCAGTACTTC	CASSPGLYEQYF
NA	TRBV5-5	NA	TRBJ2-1	TGTGCCAGCAGCCTGGACTATAGCTCCTACAATGAGCAGTTCTTC	CASSLDYSSYNEQFF
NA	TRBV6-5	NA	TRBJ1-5	TGTGCCACCCGTCCCGACTTTTATAGCAATCAGCCCCAGCATTTT	CATRPDFYSNQPQHF
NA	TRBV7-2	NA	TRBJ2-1	TGTGCCAGCAGCTTAGAGCGGGCTTCCTACAATGAGCAGTTCTTC	CASSLERASYNEQFF
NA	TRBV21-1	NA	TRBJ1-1	TGTGCCAGCAGAGGGAGGGTGAACACTGAAGCTTTCTTT	CASRGRVNTEAFF
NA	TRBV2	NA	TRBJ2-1	TGTGCCAGCAGGCGACAGTACAATGAGCAGTTCTTC	CASRRQYNEQFF
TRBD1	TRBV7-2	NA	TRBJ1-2	TGTGCCAGCAGCCCGGGACAGCTCTATGGCTACACCTTC	CASSPGQLYGYTF
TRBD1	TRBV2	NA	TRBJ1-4	TGTGCCAGCAGGGGGACAGGGGGCAGAGAAAAACTGTTTTTT	CASRGTGGREKLFF
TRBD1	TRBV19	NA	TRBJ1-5	TGTGCCAGTACCCCGACAGGGCACAATCAGCCCCAGCATTTT	CASTPTGHNQPQHF
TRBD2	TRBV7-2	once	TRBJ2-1	TGTGCCAGCAGCTTAGCTAGCGGGAGTAATGAGCAGTTCTTC	CASSLASGSNEQFF
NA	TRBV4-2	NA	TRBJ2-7	TGTGCCAGCAGCCAAGATTGGACATACGAGCAGTACTTC	CASSQDWTYEQYF
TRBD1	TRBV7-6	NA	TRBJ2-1	TGTGCCAGCAGCTCCGGGACAGGGGGAAATGAGCAGTTCTTC	CASSSGTGGNEQFF
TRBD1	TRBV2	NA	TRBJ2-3	TGTGCCAGCGATTCGTCAGGGGGATTCACAGATACGCAGTATTTT	CASDSSGGFTDTQYF
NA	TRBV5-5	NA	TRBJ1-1	TGTGCCAGCAGCTTGTTGGGCCAGCAGAACACTGAAGCTTTCTTT	CASSLLGQQNTEAFF
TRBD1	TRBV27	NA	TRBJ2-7	TGTGCCAGCAGTTCCGGGACAGCCTCCTACGAGCAGTACTTC	CASSSGTASYEQYF
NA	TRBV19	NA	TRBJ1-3	TGTGCCAGTAGTATCCCGGGGTTCGACTCAACCACGGGAAACACCATATATTTT	CASSIPGFDSTTGNTIYF
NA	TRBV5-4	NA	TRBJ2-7	TGTGCCAGCAGCTTGGCCGGGGTAAGGGGGTACGAGCAGTACTTC	CASSLAGVRGYEQYF
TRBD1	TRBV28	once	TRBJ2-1	TGTGCCAGCAGTTTACGCGGGACAGGGAGGAATGAGCAGTTCTTC	CASSLRGTGRNEQFF
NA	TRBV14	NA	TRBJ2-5	TGTGCCAGCAGCCAATGGTCGGACGAGACCCAGTACTTC	CASSQWSDETQYF
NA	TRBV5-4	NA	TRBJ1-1	TGTGCCAGCAGCTTGTACGCTGAAGCTTTCTTT	CASSLYAEAFF
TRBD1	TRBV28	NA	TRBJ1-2	TGTGCCAGCAGACCCAGACAGGGGAGATATGGCTACACCTTC	CASRPRQGRYGYTF
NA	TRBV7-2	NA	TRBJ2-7	TGTGCCAGCAAGATCATGGGGGGTGCAAGCTCCTACGAGCAGTACTTC	CASKIMGGASSYEQYF
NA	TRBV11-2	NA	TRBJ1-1	TGTGCCAGCAGCCTCGAAGGGGTTGCGGCTGAAGCTTTCTTT	CASSLEGVAAEAFF
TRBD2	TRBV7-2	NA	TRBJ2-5	TGTGCCAGCAGCCCGCGGACTAGCGAGTACCAAGAGACCCAGTACTTC	CASSPRTSEYQETQYF
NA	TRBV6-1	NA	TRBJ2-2	TGTGCCAGCAAGAGGGCCCCAGCGAACACCGGGGAGCTGTTTTTT	CASKRAPANTGELFF
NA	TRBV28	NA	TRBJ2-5	TGTGCCAGCAGTCCACCAGGGGTGAGGGGGGAGACCCAGTACTTC	CASSPPGVRGETQYF
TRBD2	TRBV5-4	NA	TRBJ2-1	TGTGCCAGCAGCAAGAGCGGGGACTCCTACAATGAGCAGTTCTTC	CASSKSGDSYNEQFF
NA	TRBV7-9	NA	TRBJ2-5	TGTGCCAGCAGCCTACCGGGGGAACAAGAGACCCAGTACTTC	CASSLPGEQETQYF
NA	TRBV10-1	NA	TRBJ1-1	TGCGCCAGCAGTGAGTCGGGGCCTTCCTTCGAGAACACTGAAGCTTTCTTT	CASSESGPSFENTEAFF
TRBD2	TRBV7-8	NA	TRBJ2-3	TGTGCCAGCAGCTTAGCGGGGCTACTAGCGGGAGGGGTTGGGACAGATACGCAGTATTTT	CASSLAGLLAGGVGTDTQYF
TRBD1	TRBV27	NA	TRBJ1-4	TGTGCCAGCAGTTCGTCGGGGACAGCCGCCTTAAAACTGTTTTTT	CASSSSGTAALKLFF
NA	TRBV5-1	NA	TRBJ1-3	TGCGCCAGCAGCTTAACGCCAGCTGGAAACACCATATATTTT	CASSLTPAGNTIYF
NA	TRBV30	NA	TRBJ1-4	TGTGCCTGGACCTTAGGGGTCGGTGAAAAACTGTTTTTT	CAWTLGVGEKLFF
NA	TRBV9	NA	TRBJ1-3	TGTGCCAGCAGCGTCTCCCCCAAATCTGGAAACACCATATATTTT	CASSVSPKSGNTIYF